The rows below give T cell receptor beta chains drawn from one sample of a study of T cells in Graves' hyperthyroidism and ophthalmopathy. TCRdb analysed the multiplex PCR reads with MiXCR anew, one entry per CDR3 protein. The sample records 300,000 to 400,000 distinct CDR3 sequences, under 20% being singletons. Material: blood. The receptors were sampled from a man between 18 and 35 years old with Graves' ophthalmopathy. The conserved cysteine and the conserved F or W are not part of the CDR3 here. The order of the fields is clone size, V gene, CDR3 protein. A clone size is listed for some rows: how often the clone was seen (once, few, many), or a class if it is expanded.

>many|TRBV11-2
ASSLGTGWREQY
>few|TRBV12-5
ASGGTGNPDQPQH
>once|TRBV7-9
ASSFLAGANTGELF
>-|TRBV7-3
ASSPKSRGVGTGELF
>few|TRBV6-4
ASSDLKGQGTPLAKNIQY
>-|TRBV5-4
ASSHLAGGTGELF
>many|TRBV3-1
ASSHVAYEQY
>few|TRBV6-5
ASSYFPRQVSDGYT
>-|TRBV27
ASGDRASNQPQH
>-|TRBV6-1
ASNPTGPTNTGELF
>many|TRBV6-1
ASSLRVLDWRLNNEQF
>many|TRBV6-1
ASRIESSYEQY
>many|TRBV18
ASSLTKTYNEQF